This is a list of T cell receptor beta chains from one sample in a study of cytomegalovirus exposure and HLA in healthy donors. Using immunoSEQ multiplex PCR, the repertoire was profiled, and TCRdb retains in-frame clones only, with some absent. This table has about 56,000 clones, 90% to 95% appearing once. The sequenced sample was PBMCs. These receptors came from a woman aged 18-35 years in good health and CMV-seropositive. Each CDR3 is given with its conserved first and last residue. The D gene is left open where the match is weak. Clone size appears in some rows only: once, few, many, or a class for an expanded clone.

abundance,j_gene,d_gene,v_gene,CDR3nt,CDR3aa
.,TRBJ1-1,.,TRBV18,TGTGCCAGCTCACCGGCCGTCAGGGTTAACACTGAAGCTTTCTTT,CASSPAVRVNTEAFF
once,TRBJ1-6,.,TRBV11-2,TGTGCCAGCAGCTTAGGGCAGTCCTATAATTCACCCCTCCACTTT,CASSLGQSYNSPLHF
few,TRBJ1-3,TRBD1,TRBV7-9,TGTGCCAGCAGTAAGCAGGGGGCGTCTGGAAACACCATATATTTT,CASSKQGASGNTIYF
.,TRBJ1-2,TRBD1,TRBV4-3,TGCGCCAGCAGCCAAGATAGAACAGGGGCAACAAACTATGGCTACACCTTC,CASSQDRTGATNYGYTF
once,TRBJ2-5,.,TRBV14,TGTGCCAGCAGCCAACGGTATCTGGTGACCCAGTACTTC,CASSQRYLVTQYF
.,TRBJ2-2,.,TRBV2,TGTGCCAGCAGTGAATTACAGGGTCGAGGGGCCGGGGAGCTGTTTTTT,CASSELQGRGAGELFF
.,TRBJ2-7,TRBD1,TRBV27,TGTGCCAGCAGCCCGGGACAGGGGATCTACGAGCAGTACTTC,CASSPGQGIYEQYF
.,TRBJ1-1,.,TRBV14,TGTGCCAGCAGCAAAGAGAGGGTCATGAACACTGAAGCTTTCTTT,CASSKERVMNTEAFF
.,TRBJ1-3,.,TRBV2,TGTGCCAGCGTGACAGTCTCTGGAAACACCATATATTTT,CASVTVSGNTIYF
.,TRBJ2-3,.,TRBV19,TGTGCCAGTAGTATAGACAGGGGAATAACAGATACGCAGTATTTT,CASSIDRGITDTQYF
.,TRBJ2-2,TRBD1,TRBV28,TGTGCCAGCAGTGGGACAGGGTTGGACACCGGGGAGCTGTTTTTT,CASSGTGLDTGELFF
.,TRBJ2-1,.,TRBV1,TGCACCAGCAGCCCCATCGGGGGCTTTAGCGGGGGGGCCAGGGATGAGCAGTTCTTC,CTSSPIGGFSGGARDEQFF
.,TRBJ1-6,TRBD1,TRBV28,TGTGCCAGCAGTACGGCCGGGACAGATAATTCACCCCTCCACTTT,CASSTAGTDNSPLHF
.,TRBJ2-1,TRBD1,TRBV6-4,TGTGCCAGCAGTGAGGTTTGGGAACAGGGGAATGAGCAGTTCTTC,CASSEVWEQGNEQFF
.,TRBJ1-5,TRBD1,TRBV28,TGTGCCAGCACGAAAACGTGGGACAGGGGGCAGCCCCAGCATTTT,CASTKTWDRGQPQHF
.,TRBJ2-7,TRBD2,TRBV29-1,TGCAGCGGGACTAGCGGATCTTACGAGCAGTACTTC,CSGTSGSYEQYF
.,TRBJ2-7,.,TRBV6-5,TGTGCCAGCAGTTACTCGGTGCAGGACTACGAGCAGTACTTC,CASSYSVQDYEQYF
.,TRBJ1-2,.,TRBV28,TGTGCCAGCAGTCCCCGCGGGGGGTCGAGTGGCTACACCTTC,CASSPRGGSSGYTF
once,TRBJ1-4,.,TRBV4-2,TGTGCCAGCAGCCCTATAGCCGGGACTTTCGCAACTAATGAAAAACTGTTTTTT,CASSPIAGTFATNEKLFF
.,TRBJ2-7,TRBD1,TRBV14,TGTGCCAGCAGCCAACAAATGCCGGGACAGAGCTCCTACGAGCAGTACTTC,CASSQQMPGQSSYEQYF
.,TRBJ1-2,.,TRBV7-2,TGTGCCAGCAGCGACACAGGGAACTATGGCTACACCTTC,CASSDTGNYGYTF
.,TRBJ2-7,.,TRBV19,TGTGCCAGTGCGAACAGGGCAGGGGACGAGCAGTACTTC,CASANRAGDEQYF
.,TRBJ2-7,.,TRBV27,TGTGCCAGCAGTAGCATCCCCACTGTCTCCTACGAGCAGTACTTC,CASSSIPTVSYEQYF
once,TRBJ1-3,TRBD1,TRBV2,TGTGCCAGCAGCCGAGGGACAGGGGCTGGAAACACCATATATTTT,CASSRGTGAGNTIYF
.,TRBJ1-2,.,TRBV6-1,TGTGCCAGCAGTGATCGGGGAACACAGGGCTTCTATGGCTACACCTTC,CASSDRGTQGFYGYTF
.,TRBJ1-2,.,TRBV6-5,TGTGCCAGCAGTTACTCGACCGAGGGACAAGGCTACACCTTC,CASSYSTEGQGYTF